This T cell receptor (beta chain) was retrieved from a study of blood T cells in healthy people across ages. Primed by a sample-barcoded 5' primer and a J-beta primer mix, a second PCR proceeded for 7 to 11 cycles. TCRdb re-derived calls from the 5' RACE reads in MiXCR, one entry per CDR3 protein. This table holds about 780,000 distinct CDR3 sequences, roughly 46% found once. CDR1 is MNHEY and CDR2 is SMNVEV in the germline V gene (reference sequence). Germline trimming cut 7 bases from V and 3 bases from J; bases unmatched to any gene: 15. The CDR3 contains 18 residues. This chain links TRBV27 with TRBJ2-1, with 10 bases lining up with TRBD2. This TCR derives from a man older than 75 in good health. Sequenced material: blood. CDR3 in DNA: TGTGCCAGCATGGGGACAGGACCAGCGGGAGGGAGCTACAATGAGCAGTTCTTC. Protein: CASMGTGPAGGSYNEQFF.